This T cell receptor (beta chain) was recorded in a study of control samples from healthy donors and cancer patients. This CDR3 is built from 15 residues. The V gene lost 0 bases and the J gene lost 1 base, with 7 bases spanning the gap. CDR1 is SGDLS, CDR2 YYNGEE, per germline. Only in-frame clones appear in the TCRdb table, and some are missing; sequencing was by immunoSEQ multiplex PCR. The sample includes fewer than 200,000 clones, 96% seen only once; the top ten take around 0.92%. The clonotype was recovered from a woman under 40 in good health. Sequencing was carried out using blood. The chain has TRBV9 and TRBJ2-2, with a tentative D call TRBD1 (6 bases). The CDR3 sequence: CASSVAQGNTGELFF. The CDR3 DNA reads as TGTGCCAGCAGCGTAGCACAGGGGAACACCGGGGAGCTGTTTTTT.